Listed below are T cell receptor beta chains from one sample, sequenced in a study of vaccination effects on CD4 cells after COVID-19. Generated by immunoSEQ multiplex PCR, the TCRdb table keeps only in-frame clones and is missing some. The sample records around 62,000 clones, 70% to 75% being singletons. Antigen specificity for these receptors is unknown. Sequencing used CD4+ T cells from PBMCs cultured without peptide, obtained after COVID-19 vaccination. Every receptor here comes from a human donor who received a COVID-19 vaccine. Both conserved end residues are part of each CDR3. The order of the fields is clone size, J gene, V gene, D gene, CDR3 DNA, CDR3 protein. The D gene is left open where the match is weak. Clone size appears in some rows only: once, few, many, or a class for an expanded clone.

- TRBJ1-5 TRBV24-1 - TGTGCCACCAGTGGGGTGGGGCTGGGCAATCAGCCCCAGCATTTT CATSGVGLGNQPQHF
- TRBJ2-1 TRBV9 TRBD2 TGTGCCAGCAGCGCCCTAGCGGGGGTATACAATGAGCAGTTCTTC CASSALAGVYNEQFF
- TRBJ2-1 TRBV6-4 TRBD1 TGTGCCAGCATGCCCAGACAGGGCTACTACAATGAGCAGTTCTTC CASMPRQGYYNEQFF
- TRBJ2-5 TRBV6-2/TRBV6-3 - TGTGCCAGCAGTTACTGGGGGACCCCGGGAGCCGAGACCCAGTACTTC CASSYWGTPGAETQYF
- TRBJ2-6 TRBV2 - TGTGCCAGCAGTTTCTCTGGGGCCAACGTCCTGACTTTC CASSFSGANVLTF
- TRBJ2-3 TRBV4-2 - TGTGCCAGCAGCCAAGTATACATAGGGGGGGGGTCATCAGATACGCAGTATTTT CASSQVYIGGGSSDTQYF
- TRBJ1-1 TRBV29-1 - TGCAGCGTAAGATGGGGGTCCGCTGAAGCTTTCTTT CSVRWGSAEAFF
once TRBJ2-2 TRBV7-9 - TGTGCCAGCAGCTTTTGGACCGCGAACACCGGGGAGCTGTTTTTT CASSFWTANTGELFF
- TRBJ1-3 TRBV3-1/TRBV3-2 TRBD1 TGTGCCAGCAGCCTCGGACAGGGCCCTGGAAACACCATATATTTT CASSLGQGPGNTIYF
few TRBJ2-2 TRBV10-3 TRBD2 TGTGCCATCAGTGGGGGACTAGCGGGGGGCAACACCGGGGAGCTGTTTTTT CAISGGLAGGNTGELFF
- TRBJ1-2 TRBV5-6 - TGTGCCAGCAGCGCCGGGCCCCGGGACACCGGCTATGGCTACACCTTC CASSAGPRDTGYGYTF
- TRBJ2-1 TRBV24-1 - TGTGCCACCTTATGGGGTGAGCAGTTCTTC CATLWGEQFF
- TRBJ1-2 TRBV4-1 - TGCGCCAGCAGCCTACCCTCGGGTGGGGGGTTCTATGGCTACACCTTC CASSLPSGGGFYGYTF
once TRBJ2-2 TRBV2 - TGTGCCAGCACGGAAGGGCGGACCGGGGAGCTGTTTTTT CASTEGRTGELFF
- TRBJ1-4 TRBV2 - TGTGCCAGCAGTGAATCAACGGTTGCAACTAATGAAAAACTGTTTTTT CASSESTVATNEKLFF
- TRBJ1-1 TRBV6-4 - TGTGCCAGCAGTGAGCGAGATGACACTGAAGCTTTCTTT CASSERDDTEAFF
- TRBJ1-5 TRBV6-1 - TGTGCCAGCAGTGAAGGCAGGGGATACAATCAGCCCCAGCATTTT CASSEGRGYNQPQHF
- TRBJ2-1 TRBV30 TRBD1 TGTGCCTGGAGTGCCCGACAGGGGGTTACCTTAGATTACAATGAGCAGTTCTTC CAWSARQGVTLDYNEQFF
- TRBJ2-3 TRBV5-1 TRBD1 TGCGCCAGCAGCCGCGACAGGGATGGCACAGATACGCAGTATTTT CASSRDRDGTDTQYF
- TRBJ1-6 TRBV20-1 - TGCAGTGCTAGTAGCGGACAAACGGAAAGTTTTAATTCACCCCTCCACTTT CSASSGQTESFNSPLHF
- TRBJ2-2 TRBV24-1 - TGTGCCACCAGTGATTTTAACAGGGCCACCGGGGAGCTGTTTTTT CATSDFNRATGELFF
- TRBJ1-2 TRBV5-5 - TGTGCCAGCAGCTCCATAACGGGCTCGTCAGTTGCCTATGGCTACACCTTC CASSSITGSSVAYGYTF
- TRBJ2-3 TRBV11-2 TRBD2 TGTGCCAGCAGCTCGGGACTAGCGGGGGGGCCGCCAGATACGCAGTATTTT CASSSGLAGGPPDTQYF
once TRBJ2-4 TRBV15 - TGTGCCACCAGCAGGAGCGACAGGAGGAAAAACATTCAGTACTTC CATSRSDRRKNIQYF
- TRBJ1-2 TRBV30 TRBD1 TGTGCCTGGAGTGGACAGGGGGCCTATGGCTACACCTTC CAWSGQGAYGYTF
- TRBJ1-1 TRBV6-2/TRBV6-3 - TGTGCCAGCAGCCTCCTGGCATCTCCCGGGGCTTTCTTT CASSLLASPGAFF
once TRBJ1-3 TRBV3-1/TRBV3-2 TRBD1 TGTGCCAGCAGCCAAGCGACTGGGGGCAGGGGGCTTGGAAACACCATATATTTT CASSQATGGRGLGNTIYF
few TRBJ2-1 TRBV7-2 TRBD2 TGTGCCAGCAGCAAGCGGGGGGGTTACAATGAGCAGTTCTTC CASSKRGGYNEQFF
- TRBJ2-5 TRBV11-2 - TGTGCCAGTCCACGGACGGCCCAAGAGACCCAGTACTTC CASPRTAQETQYF
- TRBJ2-2 TRBV7-9 - TGTGCCAGCAGCTTGGAATATGGCGGGGAGCTGTTTTTT CASSLEYGGELFF
- TRBJ2-5 TRBV9 TRBD1 TGTGCCAGCAGCGCCAATCGGCCGGGACAGGTCATCGAGACCCAGTACTTC CASSANRPGQVIETQYF
- TRBJ1-1 TRBV5-1 - TGCGCCAGCAAAGTTTCGGGGGACACTGAAGCTTTCTTT CASKVSGDTEAFF
- TRBJ1-5 TRBV7-3 TRBD1 TGTGCCAGCAGCTCGGAACAGGGGGGAAGAAGCAATCAGCCCCAGCATTTT CASSSEQGGRSNQPQHF
- TRBJ2-5 TRBV2 TRBD2 TGTGCCAGCAGCGGACTAGCGGGAGTTATTGAGACCCAGTACTTC CASSGLAGVIETQYF
- TRBJ2-3 TRBV6-5 TRBD1 TGTGCCAGCAGTCGTAACAGGGGAGATACGCAGTATTTT CASSRNRGDTQYF
- TRBJ1-5 TRBV6-5 TRBD1 TGTGCCAGCCAACGACAGGGGGCCCAGCCCCAGCATTTT CASQRQGAQPQHF
- TRBJ1-6 TRBV6-5 - TGTGCCAGCAGTTATTTGGGGACATTAAATTCACCCCTCCACTTT CASSYLGTLNSPLHF
few TRBJ1-3 TRBV28 TRBD1 TGTGCCAGCAGTCGGGACAGGGTCTCTGGAAACACCATATATTTT CASSRDRVSGNTIYF
- TRBJ1-1 TRBV15 - TGTGCCACCAGGGGGTGGAACAGAGCTAACACTGAAGCTTTCTTT CATRGWNRANTEAFF
- TRBJ1-1 TRBV24-1 TRBD1 TGTGCCACCAGTGATTCGAGACAGGGCGGTACTGAAGCTTTCTTT CATSDSRQGGTEAFF
- TRBJ2-1 TRBV6-5 - TGTGCCAGCACCTCGGACGCATACAATGAGCAGTTCTTC CASTSDAYNEQFF
few TRBJ1-2 TRBV18 - TGTGCCAGCTCACCGCTCCCGTCGGCTAACTATGGCTACACCTTC CASSPLPSANYGYTF
few TRBJ1-4 TRBV28 TRBD1 TGTGCCAGCAGTCCCACCTGGGACAGGGGCGGTATTTTT CASSPTWDRGGIF
- TRBJ2-5 TRBV5-1 - TGCGCCAGCAGCTTGAGGTACCAAGAGACCCAGTACTTC CASSLRYQETQYF
- TRBJ1-5 TRBV7-9 - TGTGCCAGCAGCTTAATGGAGCAGCCCCAGCATTTT CASSLMEQPQHF
few TRBJ2-3 TRBV2 - TGTGCCAGCATTTACCTGGGCAACACAGATACGCAGTATTTT CASIYLGNTDTQYF
- TRBJ1-1 TRBV12-5 - TGTGCTAGTGCGGCGGAACCGAACACTGAAGCTTTCTTT CASAAEPNTEAFF
few TRBJ1-1 TRBV19 TRBD1 TGTGCCAGTAGACTCCCCGGGACAGGGTCGAATGAAGCTTTCTTT CASRLPGTGSNEAFF